This TCR beta chain was sequenced for a study of blood T cell repertoires in COVID-19. CDR1 is SGHVS, CDR2 FNYEAQ, per germline. This CDR3 contains 16 residues. V shed 4 bases and J shed 1 base, with 13 bases lying between them. This table comes from immunoSEQ multiplex PCR, and its TCRdb copy is limited to in-frame clones, with some not included. The sample includes about 340,000 clones, 90% to 95% of them seen just once. The sample consisted of peripheral blood. The chain recombines TRBV7-6 with TRBJ2-2, with a tentative D call TRBD2 (5 bases). The clonotype originates from a woman aged 18-30 years who had recovered from COVID-19. CDR3 sequence: CASSSRTSENTGELFF. DNA of the CDR3: TGTGCCAGCAGCTCTCGTACTAGTGAGAACACCGGGGAGCTGTTTTTT.